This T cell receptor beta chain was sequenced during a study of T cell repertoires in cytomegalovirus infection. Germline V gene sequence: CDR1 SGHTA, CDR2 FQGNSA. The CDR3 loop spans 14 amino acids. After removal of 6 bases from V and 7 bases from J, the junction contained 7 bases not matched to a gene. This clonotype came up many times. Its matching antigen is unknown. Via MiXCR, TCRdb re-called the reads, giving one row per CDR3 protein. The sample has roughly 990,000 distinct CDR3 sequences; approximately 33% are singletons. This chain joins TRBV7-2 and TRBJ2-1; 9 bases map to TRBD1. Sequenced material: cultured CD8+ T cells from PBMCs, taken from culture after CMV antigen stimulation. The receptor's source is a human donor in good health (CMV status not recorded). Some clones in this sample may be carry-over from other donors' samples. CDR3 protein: CASSYGQGRNEQFF. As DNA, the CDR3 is TGTGCCAGCAGTTACGGACAGGGGAGGAATGAGCAGTTCTTC.